Below, 8 T cell receptor beta chains from the same sample are listed, as sequenced in a study of blood T cells in healthy people across ages. The authors ran a second PCR of about 7 to 11 cycles using a sample-barcoded 5' primer and a J-beta primer mix. Each CDR3 protein gets one entry after TCRdb re-called the 5' RACE reads with MiXCR. The data hold 700,000 to 950,000 distinct CDR3 sequences, with nearly 60% observed a single time. The material sequenced was blood. The receptors originated from a man aged 25-40 years in good health.

This chain connects TRBV12-3 or TRBV12-4 to TRBJ2-6; D is undetermined. The CDR3 has 16 residues. Trimming removed 0 bases from V and 6 bases from J, with 12 bases in between. DNA for the CDR3: TGTGCCAGCAGTTTAGCGCTGGGAACCGCGGCCAACGTCCTGACTTTC. It codes for CASSLALGTAANVLTF.

The genes are TRBV6-5 and TRBJ2-7; possibly TRBD1 or TRBD2 for D (5 bases each). V gave up 2 bases and J gave up 3 bases, with 11 bases separating them. The CDR3 covers 14 residues. Germline V gene data show CDR1 as MNHEY and CDR2 as SVGAGI. The CDR3 spells CASSYAQGDYEQYF. The CDR3 nucleotides read TGTGCCAGCAGTTACGCTCAGGGAGACTACGAGCAGTACTTC.

CDR3 in amino acids: CASSLTGRPSSGANVLTF. The DNA for the CDR3 is TGTGCCAGCAGCTTGACAGGGAGGCCCAGCTCTGGGGCCAACGTCCTGACTTTC. The rearrangement joins TRBV7-3 to TRBJ2-6; TRBD1 is a possible D gene (7 bases). Germline loops: CDR1 SGHTA, CDR2 FQGTGA. The V end was cut by 3 bases, the J end by 0 bases, with 15 bases between. This CDR3 contains 18 residues.

V is TRBV20-1 and J is TRBJ1-2; TRBD1 might be the D (5 bases). There are 13 residues in the CDR3. Germline CDR1 reads DFQATT; CDR2 reads SNEGSKA (reference sequence). V lost 2 bases and J 8 bases, leaving 15 bases between the germline ends. CDR3 in amino acids: CSARSGEDKGYTF. The CDR3 DNA reads as TGCAGTGCTAGATCGGGGGAGGACAAGGGCTACACCTTC.

This clonotype showed up just once. The genes are TRBV27 and TRBJ2-1, with 10 nucleotides matching TRBD1. The V segment lost 7 bases and the J segment 3 bases; nucleotides outside the gene matches: 9. The CDR3 has 16 amino acids. Germline-derived CDR1 and CDR2 are MNHEY and SMNVEV (reference sequence). Written as DNA, the CDR3 is TGTGCCAGCAATCGACAGGGGGCATTCTTCTACAATGAGCAGTTCTTC. Amino acid sequence: CASNRQGAFFYNEQFF.

Here the CDR3 DNA reads TGCAGTGCCACAGCGGACACCGGGGAGCTGTTTTTT. Translating gives CSATADTGELFF. V and J are TRBV20-1 and TRBJ2-2, with D tentatively TRBD2 (5 bases). The germline V gene encodes CDR1 DFQATT and CDR2 SNEGSKA (reference sequence). Trimming took off 6 bases at V and 3 bases at J, with 8 bases between the two ends. The CDR3 spans 12 residues.

V is TRBV29-1 and J is TRBJ2-7; D not resolved. The germline V gene encodes CDR1 SQVTM and CDR2 ANQGSEA. V lost 1 base and J lost 4, with 11 bases in between. This CDR3 region has 13 residues. CDR3 nucleotide sequence: TGCAGCGTTGAAGGAGAATCTGATTACGAGCAGTACTTC. Its protein is CSVEGESDYEQYF.

The V and J genes are TRBV20-1 and TRBJ1-1; a weak D match, TRBD1 (5 bases). Trimming shortened V by 6 bases and J by 0 bases, and 14 bases separated the two germline ends. Germline CDR1 is DFQATT and CDR2 is SNEGSKA (reference sequence). The CDR3 runs 14 residues. CDR3 residues: CSAMGVTMNTEAFF. The CDR3 coding sequence is TGCAGTGCCATGGGGGTTACAATGAACACTGAAGCTTTCTTT.